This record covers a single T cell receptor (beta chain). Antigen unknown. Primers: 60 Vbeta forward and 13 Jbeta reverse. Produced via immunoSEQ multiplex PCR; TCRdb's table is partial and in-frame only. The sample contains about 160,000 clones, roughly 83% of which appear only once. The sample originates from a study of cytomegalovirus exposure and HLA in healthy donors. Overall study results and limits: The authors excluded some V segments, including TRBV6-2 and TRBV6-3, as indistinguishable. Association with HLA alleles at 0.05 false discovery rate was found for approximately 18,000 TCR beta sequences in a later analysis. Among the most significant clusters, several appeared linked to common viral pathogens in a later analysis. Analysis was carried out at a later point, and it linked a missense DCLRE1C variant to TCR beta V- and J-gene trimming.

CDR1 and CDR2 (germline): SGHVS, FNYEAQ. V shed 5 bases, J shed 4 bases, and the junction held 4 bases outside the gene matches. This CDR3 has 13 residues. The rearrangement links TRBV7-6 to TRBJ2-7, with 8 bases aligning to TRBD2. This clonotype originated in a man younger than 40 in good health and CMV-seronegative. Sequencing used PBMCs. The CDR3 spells CASSSGSGYEQYF. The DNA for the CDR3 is TGTGCCAGCAGCAGCGGGAGCGGGTACGAGCAGTACTTC.